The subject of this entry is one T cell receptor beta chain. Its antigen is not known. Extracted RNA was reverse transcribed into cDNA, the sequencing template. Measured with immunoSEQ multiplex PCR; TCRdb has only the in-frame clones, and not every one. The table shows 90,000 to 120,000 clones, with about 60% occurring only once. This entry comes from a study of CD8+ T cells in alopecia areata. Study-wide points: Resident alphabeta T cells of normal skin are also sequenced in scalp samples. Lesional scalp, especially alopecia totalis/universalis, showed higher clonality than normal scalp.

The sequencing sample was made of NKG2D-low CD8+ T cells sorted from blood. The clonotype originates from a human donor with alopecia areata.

The CDR3 spells CASSLDSSPGELFF. In DNA, the CDR3 is TGTGCCAGCAGCTTGGACTCTTCGCCCGGGGAGCTGTTTTTT. The chain carries TRBV5-4 and TRBJ2-2; the D is unclear. This CDR3 spans 14 amino acids. The germline CDR1 and CDR2 sequences are SGHNT and YYREEE (reference sequence). With 0 bases removed from V and 6 bases from J, the gap between germline ends came to 9 bases.